The entry below gives a single TCR beta chain sequence along with its context. The target antigen is unknown. This entry belongs to a study of cytomegalovirus exposure and HLA in healthy donors. General study results and limits: In all likelihood, a cluster of highly shared sequence variants was a sequencing artifact. The authors later linked a missense DCLRE1C variant to TCR beta V- and J-gene trimming. It was only CMV serostatus that was available as immune exposure information.

Between the trimmed V and J ends, which lost 4 bases and 0 bases, there was a span of 12 bases. Germline V lookup: CDR1 SGHDN, CDR2 FVKESK. This CDR3 has 16 residues. A multiplex PCR was run with 60 Vbeta primers and 13 Jbeta primers. TCRdb's table, derived via immunoSEQ multiplex PCR, lists solely in-frame clones and lacks some. This sample has roughly 220,000 clones, with roughly four fifths found just once. Sequenced input: PBMCs. The chain employs TRBV14 and TRBJ2-2; no clear D. The sequence derives from a middle-aged woman in good health and CMV-seronegative. Written as DNA, the CDR3 is TGTGCCAGCAGCCCGGTTCTCTCGTCGAACACCGGGGAGCTGTTTTTT. Translating gives CASSPVLSSNTGELFF. Supplemented by reference TRBV14 and TRBJ2-2, the full variable domain reads EAGVTQFPSHSVIEKGQTVTLRCDPISGHDNLYWYRRVMGKEIKFLLHFVKESKQDESGMPNNRFLAERTGGTYSTLKVQPAELEDSGVYFCASSPVLSSNTGELFFGEGSRLTVL.